This T cell receptor beta chain was identified during a study of T cells in Graves' hyperthyroidism and ophthalmopathy. Study information: The initial diagnosis was the point when peripheral blood was collected, ahead of any treatment.

Researchers defined stable Graves' hyperthyroidism as no ophthalmopathy progression within 18 months. Patients aged 18 to 65 had newly diagnosed hyperthyroidism of under 2 months' duration. Germline CDR1 reads ENHRY; CDR2 reads SYGVKD. V was pared by 8 bases and J by 4 bases, with 12 bases between. The CDR3 sequence is 13 residues long. Amplification yielded TCR beta CDR3 regions, with RNA transcripts as the source. The TCR CDR3 first-round RT-PCR relied on the HTBI primer set. MiXCR, applied by TCRdb to the multiplex PCR reads, yields one record per CDR3 protein. The profile shows some 740,000 distinct CDR3 sequences, about 14% of them singletons. This clonotype was counted only a few times.

The TCR was taken from a woman between 18 and 29 years old with Graves' hyperthyroidism. The specimen was blood. This rearrangement joins TRBV10-3 to TRBJ1-3; possible D gene TRBD1, 5 bases. CDR3: CAIRPGLGNTIYF. DNA for the CDR3: TGTGCCATCCGGCCAGGGTTAGGAAACACCATATATTTT.